This T cell receptor (beta chain) was sequenced during a study of technical replicates of blood from several donors. TCRdb keeps only in-frame clones here, not all; method: immunoSEQ multiplex PCR. The table shows over 85,000 clones, with 95% to 97% occurring only once. Germline trimming cut 2 bases from V and 1 base from J; bases unmatched to any gene: 4. The CDR3 extends over 15 amino acids. The V gene is TRBV23-1, the J gene TRBJ2-7; 8 bases match TRBD1. TRBV23-1 is noted as an ORF with a role that remains uncertain. The sequenced material came from T cells isolated from PBMCs. This clonotype originated in a human donor in good health. The DNA for the CDR3 is TGCGCCAGCAGTCAAGACAGGGGAAGTTCCTACGAGCAGTACTTC. This sequence encodes CASSQDRGSSYEQYF.